This T cell receptor (beta chain) was observed in a study of molecular identifiers for immune sequencing clone quantification. Broader study findings: Spike-in Jurkat TCR RNA from a single cell reportedly registered among approximately 1.1 million naive cells. Whereas clones above 20 RNA copies held under 1% of naive-cell molecules, they held over 98% of effector molecules. Underestimated sizes of highly expanded clones could result from identical TCR molecules that share a barcode.

The length of the CDR3 is 16 residues. Germline lookup yields CDR1 LGHNA and CDR2 YSLEER. V gave up 0 bases and J gave up 3 bases, with 12 bases separating them. Sorted naive CD8 T cells, roughly 19,000 to 1,100,000, were sequenced from 10%, 30% or 50% RNA. This clonotype was detected only a few times. Its antigen is not known. TCRdb re-called the PCR reads through MiXCR, storing one row per CDR3 protein. The table records hundreds of thousands of distinct CDR3 sequences, around 25% of them present only once. V gene TRBV4-3 combines with J gene TRBJ2-1; D possibly matches TRBD1 or TRBD2 (6 bases each). This TCR came from a human donor in good health. Some libraries in this study had Jurkat cell RNA spiked in. The sequenced material came from naive CD8+ T cells from blood, with Jurkat cell RNA spiked in. Subset in this sample: FACS-sorted CD8+CD4-CCR7+CD45RA+ naive T cells. Here the CDR3 reads CASSQDLGGHYNEQFF. CDR3 bases: TGCGCCAGCAGCCAAGATCTGGGGGGCCACTACAATGAGCAGTTCTTC.